The 20 T cell receptor beta chains below come from one sample, sequenced in a study of T cells expressing NK-cell markers. TCRdb processed the 5' RACE reads again and assigns one entry to each CDR3 protein, with no DNA. Its listing shows 250,000 to 300,000 distinct CDR3 sequences. The sample consisted of blood T cells: a sorted CD56 or NKG2C T cell subset, CD4+ or CD8+ T cells, or bulk PBMC T cells (not recorded which). The receptor source for this set is a man younger than 35 in good health.

The chain is built from TRBV25-1 and TRBJ2-7. The length of the CDR3 is 13 residues. From germline, CDR1 is MGHDK and CDR2 SYGVNS. CDR3: CASSEIVGYEQYF.

The V gene is TRBV28, the J gene TRBJ2-5; TCRdb's D gene call, TRBD2, goes unchecked for lack of DNA. CDR1 and CDR2 from the germline V gene are MDHEN and SYDVKM. The length of the CDR3 is 14 residues. CDR3 amino acids: CASSSSGRGETQYF.

V and J are TRBV5-4 and TRBJ2-2; the D call of TRBD2 rests on TCRdb alone, since no DNA is present to check it. There are 16 residues in the CDR3. CDR1 is SGHNT, CDR2 YYREEE, per germline (reference sequence). CDR3 amino acids: CASSLGLAGPTGELFF.

The chain couples TRBV27 to TRBJ1-1; TCRdb proposes TRBD1, but this gene call is untestable without DNA. Germline CDR1 is MNHEY and CDR2 is SMNVEV (reference sequence). The CDR3 has 17 residues. CDR3 in amino acids: CASTTDRGRGVNTEAFF.

The chain uses TRBV12-3 or TRBV12-4 and TRBJ2-3; with no DNA, the TCRdb D assignment of TRBD1 cannot be verified. The CDR3 runs 12 residues. The CDR3 loop reads CASSGQGLTQYF.

The rearrangement links TRBV19 to TRBJ1-5; TCRdb lists TRBD1, though no DNA is available to test this call. Germline assignment: CDR1 LNHDA and CDR2 SQIVND (reference sequence). This CDR3 is built from 21 residues. CDR3: CASSISPRRIREAGGNQPQHF. Full variable domain (outside the CDR3, taken from reference TRBV19 and TRBJ1-5): DGGITQSPKYLFRKEGQNVTLSCEQNLNHDAMYWYRQDPGQGLRLIYYSQIVNDFQKGDIAEGYSVSREKKESFPLTVTSAQKNPTAFYLCASSISPRRIREAGGNQPQHFGDGTRLSIL.

The chain has TRBV20-1 and TRBJ2-5. Germline assignment: CDR1 DFQATT and CDR2 SNEGSKA (reference sequence). The CDR3 loop spans 14 amino acids. The CDR3 reads CSASESGRGETQYF.

The V call is TRBV15, the J call TRBJ1-5; TCRdb proposes TRBD1, but this gene call is untestable without DNA. This CDR3 comprises 15 residues. The germline CDR1 and CDR2 sequences are LNHNV and YYDKDF (reference sequence). The CDR3 reads CATSSAQNSNQPQHF.

The chain recombines TRBV28 with TRBJ2-7; the D gene TCRdb calls, TRBD1, cannot be checked with no DNA. This CDR3 contains 14 residues. Germline lookup yields CDR1 MDHEN and CDR2 SYDVKM. The CDR3 loop reads CASTPGTGVYEQYF.

The V gene is TRBV4-1, the J gene TRBJ2-1; TCRdb proposes TRBD2, but this gene call is untestable without DNA. CDR1 is MGHRA, CDR2 YSYEKL, per germline. The CDR3 sequence is 18 residues long. The CDR3 is CASSPEKTSGSSYNEQFF.

The chain has TRBV15 and TRBJ2-5; TCRdb reports TRBD1, a call that lacks DNA to check it against. This CDR3 is built from 16 residues. Germline assignment: CDR1 LNHNV and CDR2 YYDKDF (reference sequence). The CDR3 sequence: CATSNLPGQGWETQYF.

The chain combines TRBV5-1 with TRBJ2-3. This CDR3 region has 15 residues. Germline V gene data show CDR1 as SGHRS and CDR2 as YFSETQ. CDR3 protein: CASSLAWGGADTQYF.

The gene calls are TRBV15 and TRBJ1-1; there is no DNA to check the TCRdb D call of TRBD1. Germline loops: CDR1 LNHNV, CDR2 YYDKDF (reference sequence). The CDR3 runs 15 residues. This chain's CDR3 is CATSRVRQEGTEAFF.

The V and J genes are TRBV6-6 and TRBJ1-5; TCRdb's D gene call, TRBD1, goes unchecked for lack of DNA. Germline V gene sequence: CDR1 MNHNY, CDR2 SVGAGI (reference sequence). The CDR3 runs 13 residues. The CDR3 reads CASRPGGNQPQHF.

The genes are TRBV5-6 and TRBJ2-1. Germline V gives CDR1 SGHDT, CDR2 YYEEEE. This CDR3 has 17 residues. CDR3 residues: CASSPYNFPRSYNEQFF.

V is TRBV12-3 or TRBV12-4 and J is TRBJ1-1. The CDR3 extends over 11 amino acids. This chain's CDR3 is CASSFSGRAFF.

The rearrangement links TRBV30 to TRBJ1-4; TCRdb's D call, TRBD1, is unchecked because there is no DNA. The germline V gene encodes CDR1 GTSNPN and CDR2 SVGIG (reference sequence). This CDR3 is 13 amino acids long. CDR3 amino acids: CAWSVIRAEKLFF.

The chain joins TRBV12-3 or TRBV12-4 to TRBJ1-1; the D gene TCRdb calls, TRBD1, cannot be checked with no DNA. This CDR3 region has 15 residues. CDR3: CASTKDRDWNTEAFF.

V usage is TRBV7-2 and J usage is TRBJ2-7; TCRdb picks TRBD1, but there is no DNA to check that call. The V gene's germline CDR1 is SGHTA and CDR2 FQGNSA. The CDR3 consists of 15 residues. CDR3 sequence: CASRLAGAPLYEQYF.

The chain couples TRBV6-2 or TRBV6-3 to TRBJ2-1; the TCRdb D gene call, TRBD2, has no DNA to confirm it. The CDR3 sequence is 17 residues long. Germline values: CDR1 MNHEY, CDR2 SVGEGT. CDR3 sequence reads: CASSRGPGLAGGNEQFF.